This T cell receptor (beta chain) was sequenced in a study of chemoradiotherapy in HPV16-positive cancers (dated by TCRdb to between 2022 and 2023). Notes on the research overall: Using functional T-cell assays on cells from two HPV16-positive patients, the researchers defined candidate HPV-specific T-cell clones and common TCR motifs. The study asked whether T-cell immunity against the HPV oncoproteins E6 and E7 changes during chemoradiotherapy and whether it affects survival. The candidate HPV-specific TCRs and motifs were subsequently tracked in TCR repertoires obtained from roughly 90 patients with HPV-related cancers.

Study-wide conclusions, independent of this receptor: Expansion of candidate HPV-specific clones and E7-related TCR motifs was observed in the tumor microenvironment during treatment, whereas no such expansion was observed for non-HPV-specific T cells. In HPV16-positive patients, expansion of HPV-responsive T cells during chemoradiotherapy was found to be associated with improved recurrence-free survival. Only two HPV16-positive patients were used to derive the functional definition of HPV-specific T cells, and the survival association was reported for HPV16-positive patients.

Repertoires were sampled repeatedly over the course of chemoradiotherapy so that clonal expansion in the tumor microenvironment could be followed. Regarding this clone: Its antigen remains unidentified. Per-base quality was not reported, and no clone a single base away is much larger than it.

Receptor libraries were prepared by the immunoSEQ multiplex PCR assay. TCRdb mirrors the immuneACCESS table, restricted to in-frame sequences. Some clones are absent from its copies; in checked studies, under half trace to an unresolved V gene, and the reason for the others is unknown. Within this sample are fewer than 7,500 clones, with roughly nine tenths of them counted one time only. In total, the top ten clones hold around 3.8% of the sample. The CDR3, cysteine through phenylalanine, is 13 amino acids long. The DNA shown is the 39-base CDR3, in frame from base 1. CDR1 and CDR2 were assigned from the germline V gene as SGHVS and FNYEAQ. The junction shows trimming of 8 bases on V and 5 bases on J, plus 13 bases between the germline ends.

This TCR was recovered from a human donor with HPV-associated anogenital cancer. The sequence joins TRBV7-6 to TRBJ2-1, with the D call perhaps TRBD1 or TRBD2, each one matching 6 bases. Sampling was performed from a patient who underwent chemoradiotherapy. The DNA reads TGTGCCAGCGGTGAGGGGGGTCACAATGAGCAGTTCTTC. The resulting protein is CASGEGGHNEQFF.